The 25 T cell receptor beta chains below were found in one sample sequenced in a study of cytomegalovirus exposure and HLA in healthy donors. The study ran its PCR with 60 Vbeta and 13 Jbeta primers. Here immunoSEQ multiplex PCR was the method, and the copy in TCRdb shows in-frame clones only, minus some. The table records 170,000 or so clones, around 83% of them present only once. Sequencing was performed on PBMCs. The receptors stem from a man in his fifties or sixties in good health and CMV-seronegative.

The chain employs TRBV6-1 and TRBJ2-6, with D perhaps matching TRBD2 (6 bases). Trimming removed 3 bases at V and 0 bases at J, with 12 bases between. This CDR3 is 17 amino acids long. Germline lookup yields CDR1 MNHNS and CDR2 SASEGT. CDR3 DNA: TGTGCCAGCAGTGAGTACCGGCGGGGCTCTGGGGCCAACGTCCTGACTTTC. Translated, it gives CASSEYRRGSGANVLTF.

The chain is built from TRBV7-3 and TRBJ2-1, with a possible D match to TRBD2 (5 bases). The germline V gene encodes CDR1 SGHTA and CDR2 FQGTGA. V was shortened by 0 bases and J by 6 bases, with 15 bases between the two germline ends. The CDR3 covers 16 residues. This CDR3 is CASSLTWSSPLNEQFF. The DNA for the CDR3 is TGTGCCAGCAGCTTAACGTGGTCTAGCCCTCTCAATGAGCAGTTCTTC.

This clone was seen more than once but under ten times. V is TRBV28 and J is TRBJ1-2; TRBD1 matches at 7 bases. CDR3 size: 14 residues. Germline loops: CDR1 MDHEN, CDR2 SYDVKM. J was trimmed by 3 bases and V by 6 bases; bases with no gene match: 7. The CDR3 sequence: CASSPGGQYYGYTF. The CDR3 DNA reads TGTGCCAGCAGCCCAGGGGGACAGTACTATGGCTACACCTTC.

This chain joins TRBV29-1 and TRBJ2-5, with TRBD1 identical over 8 bases. The last part of the DNA fits TRBJ2-7 better; the J call may be wrong. The germline V gene encodes CDR1 SQVTM and CDR2 ANQGSEA. The CDR3 spans 12 residues. Here the CDR3 DNA reads TGCAGCGCCGCCGGACAGGGCCGCGAGCAGTACTTC. Protein: CSAAGQGREQYF.

The chain uses TRBV21-1 and TRBJ2-3; the DNA was not used to check the table's D call, TRBD2. TRBV21-1 is recorded as a pseudogene. CDR3 length: 19 residues. The CDR3 is CASSHRFSGRAFGTDTQYF. In DNA, the CDR3 is TGTGCCAGCAGCCATCGGTTTAGCGGGAGGGCGTTTGGCACAGATACGCAGTATTTT.

The chain uses TRBV4-1 and TRBJ2-3; D gene unclear. Germline V gene data show CDR1 as MGHRA and CDR2 as YSYEKL. V was trimmed by 4 bases and J by 6 bases, leaving 14 bases between them. The CDR3 is made up of 14 amino acids. CDR3 in DNA: TGCGCCAGCAGCCCGATCGGCAGGTTTGATACGCAGTATTTT. Encoded protein: CASSPIGRFDTQYF.

This chain joins TRBV4-2 and TRBJ2-1; 7 bases are a match to TRBD1. The germline V gene encodes CDR1 LGHNA and CDR2 YNFKEQ. This CDR3 contains 15 residues. The ends lost 2 bases at V and 6 bases at J; junction bases unmatched: 7. The DNA for the CDR3 is TGTGCCAGCAGCCAATCTAGGGGGCAAGTCAATGAGCAGTTCTTC. Encoded protein: CASSQSRGQVNEQFF.

The chain combines TRBV28 with TRBJ1-1; D is possibly TRBD1 (6 bases). The CDR3 has 14 amino acids. Germline values: CDR1 MDHEN, CDR2 SYDVKM. Trimming left V 1 base short and J 0 bases short, with 6 bases between. This CDR3 is CASSLYRVNTEAFF. The CDR3 bases are TGTGCCAGCAGTTTATACAGGGTGAACACTGAAGCTTTCTTT.

The table lists this clone with a few counts. J is TRBJ2-7 and V is TRBV15, with TRBD1 matching over 9 bases. CDR1 is LNHNV, CDR2 YYDKDF, per germline (reference sequence). Unmatched junction bases numbered 6, after V lost 1 base and J lost 5 bases. CDR3 size: 15 residues. The CDR3 bases are TGTGCCACCAGCAGAGGGACAGGGGTGGTCCACGAGCAGTACTTC. This codes for CATSRGTGVVHEQYF.

This chain links TRBV6-6 with TRBJ2-7, with D possibly matching TRBD2 (6 bases). Germline CDR1 is MNHNY and CDR2 is SVGAGI (reference sequence). CDR3 length: 14 residues. V lost 6 bases and J 1 base, leaving 13 bases between the germline ends. The CDR3 spells CASSAPGVSYEQYF. Here the CDR3 DNA reads TGTGCCAGCAGCGCCCCGGGGGTGTCCTACGAGCAGTACTTC.

The chain combines TRBV30 with TRBJ1-4; 8 bases are a match to TRBD1. Germline CDR1 GTSNPN, CDR2 SVGIG (reference sequence). The ends lost 5 bases at V and 8 bases at J; junction bases unmatched: 10. This CDR3 contains 14 residues. DNA for the CDR3: TGTGCCTGGTCTCCGGGGACAGGAAAGGAAAAACTGTTTTTT. Translation gives CAWSPGTGKEKLFF.

The chain recombines TRBV7-3 with TRBJ2-7, with 7 bases aligning to TRBD1. The CDR3 sequence is 13 residues long. Germline lookup yields CDR1 SGHTA and CDR2 FQGTGA. The V gene end was trimmed by 6 bases and the J gene end by 7 bases; junction bases not matched to a gene: 9. DNA for the CDR3: TGTGCCAGCAGTATCGGACAGGTGGGGGAGCAGTACTTC. Residues: CASSIGQVGEQYF. The full variable domain, rest sourced from reference TRBV7-3 and TRBJ2-7, is GAGVSQTPSNKVTEKGKYVELRCDPISGHTALYWYRQSLGQGPEFLIYFQGTGAADDSGLPNDRFFAVRPEGSVSTLKIQRTERGDSAVYLCASSIGQVGEQYFGPGTRLTVT.

V and J are TRBV28 and TRBJ2-7, with a weak D call TRBD1 (6 bases). Germline V gene data show CDR1 as MDHEN and CDR2 as SYDVKM. The CDR3 totals 14 residues. V was clipped by 5 bases and J by 6 bases, with 17 bases between them. CDR3 DNA: TGTGCCAGCAGTAATGGGCAGGGGTCAGGCGAGCAGTACTTC. This codes for CASSNGQGSGEQYF.

This rearrangement joins TRBV9 to TRBJ2-3; 16 bases map to TRBD2. The CDR3 covers 20 residues. V shed 2 bases, J shed 8 bases, and the junction held 17 bases outside the gene matches. Germline V CDR1 and CDR2: SGDLS, YYNGEE. The CDR3 reads CASSVGTSGRGARHSGTQYF. DNA of the CDR3: TGTGCCAGCAGCGTCGGGACTAGCGGGAGGGGGGCCCGACACAGCGGTACGCAGTATTTT.

The V call is TRBV5-6, the J call TRBJ1-3; tentative D call: TRBD1 (6 bases). Germline V lookup: CDR1 SGHDT, CDR2 YYEEEE. V lost 4 bases and J lost 4, with 15 bases in between. CDR3 length: 15 amino acids. In nucleotides, the CDR3 is TGTGCCAGCAGCGTTCAGGGGTCGGGCGGAAACACCATATATTTT. Protein product: CASSVQGSGGNTIYF.

The V call is TRBV4-3, the J call TRBJ2-7; 14 bases are shared with TRBD2. The germline gives CDR1 LGHNA, CDR2 YSLEER. The CDR3 sequence is 20 residues long. J lost 2 bases, V lost 0 bases, and 12 bases had no gene match. The CDR3 is CASSQEGTSGSYYAPYEQYF. DNA for the CDR3: TGCGCCAGCAGCCAAGAAGGGACTAGCGGGAGTTACTACGCCCCCTACGAGCAGTACTTC.

This chain connects TRBV7-2 to TRBJ2-1; the match to TRBD1 covers 8 bases. The V gene end was trimmed by 0 bases and the J gene end by 10 bases; junction bases not matched to a gene: 14. The CDR3 loop spans 17 amino acids. From germline, CDR1 is SGHTA and CDR2 FQGNSA. The CDR3 reads CASSLARGPKSGGEQFF. The CDR3, as DNA: TGTGCCAGCAGCTTAGCCAGGGGGCCCAAATCGGGTGGGGAGCAGTTCTTC.

The V and J genes are TRBV11-2 and TRBJ2-5; D is unclear. The CDR3 totals 12 residues. Germline V gives CDR1 SGHAT, CDR2 FQNNGV. Trimming left V 3 bases short and J 2 bases short, with 4 bases between. CDR3 protein: CASSFGQETQYF. As DNA, the CDR3 is TGTGCCAGCAGCTTCGGGCAAGAGACCCAGTACTTC.

The chain links TRBV6-5 to TRBJ1-6, with D perhaps matching TRBD1 (5 bases). The CDR3 runs 15 residues. The V end was cut by 1 base, the J end by 10 bases, with 14 bases between. CDR1 and CDR2 (germline): MNHEY, SVGAGI. The DNA for the CDR3 is TGTGCCAGCAGTTACTGGCAGGGCGGGAGATCACCCCTCCACTTT. Amino acids: CASSYWQGGRSPLHF.

The chain has TRBV6-5 and TRBJ1-6; 9 bases line up with TRBD1. Trimming cost V 6 bases and J 3 bases; bases outside gene matches: 3. Germline V CDR1 and CDR2: MNHEY, SVGAGI. The CDR3 runs 15 residues. This CDR3 reads CASSDRGVYNSPLHF. The CDR3 DNA reads as TGTGCCAGCAGCGACAGGGGGGTCTATAATTCACCCCTCCACTTT.

This chain links TRBV7-2 with TRBJ1-1; the D gene is possibly TRBD1 (5 bases). From germline, CDR1 is SGHTA and CDR2 FQGNSA. V was clipped by 4 bases and J by 7 bases, with 13 bases between them. This CDR3 has 13 residues. The CDR3 DNA reads TGTGCCAGCAGCTCCCAGCAGGGACTTGAAGCTTTCTTT. It specifies CASSSQQGLEAFF.

The rearrangement links TRBV6-5 to TRBJ2-7; no reliable D call. V shed 2 bases and J shed 4 bases, with 9 bases lying between them. Looked up from germline, CDR1 is MNHEY and CDR2 is SVGAGI. The CDR3 covers 13 residues. CDR3 coding DNA: TGTGCCAGCAGTTACGTCAATCAATACGAGCAGTACTTC. Translating it yields CASSYVNQYEQYF.

The chain uses TRBV11-2 and TRBJ2-7; D is undetermined. Germline V gene sequence: CDR1 SGHAT, CDR2 FQNNGV. The CDR3 extends over 11 amino acids. Trimming took 5 bases from V and 7 from J, leaving 9 bases between them. DNA of the CDR3: TGTGCCAGCAGCCTAGGGCGGGAGCAGTACTTC. Translation gives CASSLGREQYF.

In its sample, this clone was seen once. The chain combines TRBV7-2 with TRBJ2-1; 16 nucleotides line up with TRBD2. With V trimmed by 5 bases and J by 7 bases, 14 bases remained unmatched. In germline, CDR1 is SGHTA, CDR2 FQGNSA. There are 19 residues in the CDR3. DNA of the CDR3: TGTGCCAGCAGCCCGGGACTAGCGGGAGGGGGGGTTGGTCGGAATGAGCAGTTCTTC. The encoded protein is CASSPGLAGGGVGRNEQFF.

CDR3 bases: TGCAGCGTTGAAGATTCGGGAGGGGTCAGCACAGATACGCAGTATTTT. Translation: CSVEDSGGVSTDTQYF. The chain uses TRBV29-1 and TRBJ2-3; 8 bases fit TRBD2. The CDR3 contains 16 residues. Germline CDR1 reads SQVTM; CDR2 reads ANQGSEA. After removal of 0 bases from V and 0 bases from J, the junction contained 5 bases not matched to a gene.